This T cell receptor beta chain derives from a study of blood T cell repertoires in COVID-19. The overall study: T cells, B-cell-depleted T cells, or PBMCs provided the cDNA or gDNA that served as material.

Original data processing: Estimates of nucleated cell counts were drawn from the amplification of reference gene primers. Sequencing was performed with immunoSEQ multiplex PCR; in TCRdb, only in-frame clones are kept and a portion is missing. That table supplies the V and J calls and clone size; D and trimming were determined from the DNA. Of nearly 65,000 clones in the sample, roughly 80% are singletons; the top ten hold more than 10%. Germline lookup yields CDR1 MGHRA and CDR2 YSYEKL. This CDR3 has 16 residues. V trimming: 2 bases; J trimming: 10 bases; junction bases outside the gene matches: 11. Sequenced input: peripheral blood. V and J are TRBV4-1 and TRBJ2-1; 10 nucleotides line up with TRBD2. This clonotype was obtained from a human donor in a cohort sampled during active COVID-19. CDR3 in DNA: TGCGCCAGCAGCCAATCGGAAGGACTAGCGGCCCTAGAGCAGTTCTTC. It codes for CASSQSEGLAALEQFF.